This T cell receptor (beta chain) originates from a study of shared clonotypes between healthy human individuals. Method: immunoSEQ multiplex PCR; TCRdb's copy keeps in-frame clones and lacks some. The table lists over 1.5 million clones, 95% to 99% of them singletons. This clonotype was obtained from a young man in good health. The sequencing sample was made of naive CD4+ T cells sorted from blood. Regarding subset: CD45RA+ positively selected.

CDR3 sequence: CASRTTGGRGEQYF. As DNA, the CDR3 is TGTGCCAGCAGAACCACAGGGGGCCGGGGCGAGCAGTACTTC. The chain employs TRBV27 and TRBJ2-7, with 9 bases lining up with TRBD1. Per germline, CDR1 MNHEY and CDR2 SMNVEV (reference sequence). This CDR3 has 14 residues. The V gene end was trimmed by 6 bases and the J gene end by 6 bases; junction bases not matched to a gene: 9.